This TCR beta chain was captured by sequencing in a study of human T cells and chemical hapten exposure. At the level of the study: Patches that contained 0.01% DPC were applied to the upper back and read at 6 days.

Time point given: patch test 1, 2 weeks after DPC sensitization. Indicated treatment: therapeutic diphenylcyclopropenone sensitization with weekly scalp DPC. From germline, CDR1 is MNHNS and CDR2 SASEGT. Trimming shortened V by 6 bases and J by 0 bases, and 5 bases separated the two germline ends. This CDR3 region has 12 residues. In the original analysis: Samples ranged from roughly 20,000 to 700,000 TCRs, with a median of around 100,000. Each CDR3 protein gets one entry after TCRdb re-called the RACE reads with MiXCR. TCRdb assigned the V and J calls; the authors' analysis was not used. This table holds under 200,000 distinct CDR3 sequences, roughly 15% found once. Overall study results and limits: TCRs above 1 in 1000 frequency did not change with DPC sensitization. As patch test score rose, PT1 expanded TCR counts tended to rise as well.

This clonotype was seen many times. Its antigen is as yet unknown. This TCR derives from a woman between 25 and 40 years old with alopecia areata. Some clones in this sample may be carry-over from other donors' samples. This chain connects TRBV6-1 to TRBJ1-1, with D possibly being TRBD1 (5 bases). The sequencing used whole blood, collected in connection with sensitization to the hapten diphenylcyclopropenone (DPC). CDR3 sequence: CASRTVNTEAFF. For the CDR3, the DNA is TGTGCCAGCAGGACAGTGAACACTGAAGCTTTCTTT.